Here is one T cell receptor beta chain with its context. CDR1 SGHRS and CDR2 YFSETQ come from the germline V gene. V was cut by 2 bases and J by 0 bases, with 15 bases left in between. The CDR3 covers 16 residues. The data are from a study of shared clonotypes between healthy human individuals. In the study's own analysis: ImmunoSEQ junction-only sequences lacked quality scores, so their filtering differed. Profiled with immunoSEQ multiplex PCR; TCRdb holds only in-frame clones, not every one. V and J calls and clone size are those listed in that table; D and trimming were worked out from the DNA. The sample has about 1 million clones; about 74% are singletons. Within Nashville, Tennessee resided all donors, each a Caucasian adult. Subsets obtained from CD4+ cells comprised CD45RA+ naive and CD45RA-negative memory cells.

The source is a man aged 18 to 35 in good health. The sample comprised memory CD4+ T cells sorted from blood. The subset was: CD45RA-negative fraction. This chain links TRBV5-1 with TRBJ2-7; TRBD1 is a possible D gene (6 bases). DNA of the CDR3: TGCGCCAGCAGCTTTAGGGCACAGGGTTTCTCCTACGAGCAGTACTTC. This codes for CASSFRAQGFSYEQYF.